This entry concerns a single T cell receptor beta chain. What it recognizes is unknown. The table came from immunoSEQ multiplex PCR; TCRdb's copy has only in-frame clones and leaves some out. The data show about 66,000 clones, with around 84% seen just once and approximately 4.3% held by the top ten. The data are from a study of OX40 agonist ivuxolimab in advanced cancers. At the level of the study: Allowance was made for prior anti-PD-1, anti-PD-L1 or anti-CTLA-4 therapy, and about 44% had some.

Whole-study results and caveats: Doses of 0.1 to 3.0 mg/kg were accompanied by clonal expansion of CD4+ and CD8+ blood T cells by week 6.

Peripheral blood came from all dose cohorts at three timepoints. The receptor's source is an adult with an advanced solid tumor such as melanoma, head and neck, liver or kidney cancer. This specimen consisted of CD4+ or CD8+ T cells sorted from blood, obtained in a trial of the OX40 agonist ivuxolimab.

Here the CDR3 reads CASSPRGGGLAGAMGEQYF. In DNA, the CDR3 is TGTGCCAGCAGCCCGAGGGGCGGGGGACTAGCGGGGGCAATGGGAGAGCAGTACTTC. V and J are TRBV27 and TRBJ2-7, with 14 bases lining up with TRBD2. This CDR3 has 19 amino acids. V lost 6 bases, J lost 7 bases, and 20 bases stayed unmatched. Germline CDR1 and CDR2: MNHEY and SMNVEV (reference sequence).